This TCR beta chain was retrieved from a study of cytomegalovirus exposure and HLA in healthy donors. A remark on this clone: Its antigen is undetermined.

In germline, CDR1 is LNHDA, CDR2 SQIVND (reference sequence). The CDR3 runs to 15 residues. The V segment lost 5 bases and the J segment 8 bases; nucleotides outside the gene matches: 13. All donors participated as healthy donors of bone marrow. Study-wide findings and caveats: Researchers reportedly found TCR beta sequences accurately predicted most subjects' HLA-A and HLA-B alleles. Cytomegalovirus-associated TCR beta chains were listed, numbering some 150.

PCR primers comprised 60 Vbeta and 13 Jbeta primers. Original analysis: Later work found about 80 million unique TCR beta chains, with around 10 million shared. Only in-frame clones appear in the TCRdb table, and some are missing; sequencing was by immunoSEQ multiplex PCR. V, J and clone size are taken as reported in that table, and D and trimming were inferred from the DNA itself. The sample includes some 150,000 clones, about 75% of them seen just once. The clonotype originates from a man in his thirties or forties in good health and CMV-seronegative. Sequencing was done on a sample of PBMCs. The chain carries TRBV19 and TRBJ2-3, with 7 bases fitting TRBD1. As DNA, the CDR3 is TGTGCCAGTAGTCAGGGACAGCCCCGTGTAGGTACGCAGTATTTT. Translation gives CASSQGQPRVGTQYF. Combining the CDR3 with reference TRBV19 and TRBJ2-3 gives the whole variable domain DGGITQSPKYLFRKEGQNVTLSCEQNLNHDAMYWYRQDPGQGLRLIYYSQIVNDFQKGDIAEGYSVSREKKESFPLTVTSAQKNPTAFYLCASSQGQPRVGTQYFGPGTRLTVL.